This T cell receptor (beta chain) was captured by sequencing in a study of blood T cell repertoires in COVID-19. The assay was immunoSEQ multiplex PCR, and TCRdb's table has in-frame clones only and misses some. The sample lists 150,000 to 200,000 clones; 81% were seen once. Trimming removed 3 bases from V and 5 bases from J; junction bases left unmatched: 7. The CDR3 is 14 residues long. Per germline, CDR1 SGHRS and CDR2 YFSETQ. Input material: peripheral blood. The gene calls are TRBV5-1 and TRBJ1-1, with TRBD1 matching over 7 bases. This clonotype originated in a man aged 60-69 years with active or convalescent COVID-19. The CDR3 loop reads CASSSSQGVTEAFF. The CDR3 DNA reads TGCGCCAGCAGCTCGAGTCAGGGGGTTACTGAAGCTTTCTTT.